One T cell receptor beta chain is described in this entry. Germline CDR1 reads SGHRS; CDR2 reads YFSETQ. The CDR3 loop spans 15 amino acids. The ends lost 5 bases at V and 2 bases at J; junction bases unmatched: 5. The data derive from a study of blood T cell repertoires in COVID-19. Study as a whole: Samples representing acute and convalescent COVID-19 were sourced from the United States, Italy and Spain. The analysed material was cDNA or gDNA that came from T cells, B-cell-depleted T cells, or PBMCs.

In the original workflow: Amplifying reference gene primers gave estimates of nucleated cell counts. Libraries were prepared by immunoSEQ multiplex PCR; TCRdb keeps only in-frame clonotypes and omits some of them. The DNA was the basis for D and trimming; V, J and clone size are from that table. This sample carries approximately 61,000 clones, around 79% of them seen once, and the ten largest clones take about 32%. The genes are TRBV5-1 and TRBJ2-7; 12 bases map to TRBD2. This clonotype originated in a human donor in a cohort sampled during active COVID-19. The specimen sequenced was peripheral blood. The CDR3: CASSLGTSGPYEQYF. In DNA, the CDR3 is TGCGCCAGCAGTCTTGGGACTAGCGGGCCCTACGAGCAGTACTTC.